These T cell receptor beta chains were read from a single sample in a study of PD-1 blockade in mismatch repair-deficient tumors. The protocol was immunoSEQ multiplex PCR, while the TCRdb copy is restricted to in-frame clones and leaves out a portion. The sample contains approximately 25,000 clones, under 85% of which appear only once. Source: peripheral blood, taken 12 weeks after starting pembrolizumab. These receptors all come from an adult with mismatch repair-deficient cancer. Both conserved end residues are part of each CDR3. A D gene is named only where the DNA matches it firmly. Clone size is shown for a subset of rows, as once, few, many or a class of expanded clone.

D	J	size	V	CDR3	DNA
-	TRBJ2-3	-	TRBV9	CASSVPGAGGNTQYF	TGTGCCAGCAGCGTACCCGGGGCTGGCGGGAATACGCAGTATTTT
-	TRBJ2-7	-	TRBV7-2	CASSQGQRYEQYF	TGTGCCAGCAGCCAAGGACAGCGCTACGAGCAGTACTTC
-	TRBJ1-4	-	TRBV28	CASSLYRAGNEKLFF	TGTGCCAGCAGTTTATACAGGGCGGGTAATGAAAAACTGTTTTTT
-	TRBJ1-1	-	TRBV18	CASSRLRSTDTEAFF	TGTGCCAGCTCACGGCTCAGGAGTACCGACACTGAAGCTTTCTTT
TRBD2	TRBJ2-7	-	TRBV29-1	CSVIWVGLPFEQYF	TGCAGCGTTATTTGGGTGGGACTACCTTTCGAGCAGTACTTC
-	TRBJ1-3	-	TRBV5-1	CASSLGWADSGNTIYF	TGCGCCAGCAGCTTGGGGTGGGCGGATTCTGGAAACACCATATATTTT
-	TRBJ2-3	once	TRBV11-2	CASSSNTGTERYTQYF	TGTGCCAGCAGCTCCAACACAGGGACCGAGCGGTACACGCAGTATTTT
TRBD1	TRBJ2-7	-	TRBV10-2	CASREGTGNTYEQYF	TGCGCCAGCAGGGAGGGGACAGGCAACACCTACGAGCAGTACTTC
TRBD1	TRBJ1-1	once	TRBV2	CASSRQGRDTEAFF	TGTGCCAGCAGTCGACAGGGGCGGGACACTGAAGCTTTCTTT
-	TRBJ2-7	-	TRBV6-1	CAISESKIQGRYEQYF	TGTGCCATCAGTGAGTCGAAGATACAGGGACGGTACGAGCAGTACTTC
-	TRBJ2-7	few	TRBV27	CASSLDSSYEQYF	TGTGCCAGCAGCCTCGACAGCTCCTACGAGCAGTACTTC
TRBD2	TRBJ2-7	-	TRBV29-1	CSVTASGSLYEQYF	TGCAGCGTCACGGCAAGCGGGAGTCTCTACGAGCAGTACTTC
-	TRBJ1-5	-	TRBV30	CAWSTGSNQPQHF	TGTGCCTGGAGTACGGGTAGCAATCAGCCCCAGCATTTT
-	TRBJ2-5	-	TRBV10-2	CASSESSAAGQETQYF	TGCGCCAGCAGTGAGTCCAGCGCGGCGGGACAAGAGACCCAGTACTTC
-	TRBJ2-3	-	TRBV6-1	CASSEGSGSTDTQYF	TGTGCCAGCAGTGAAGGGAGCGGGAGCACAGATACGCAGTATTTT
TRBD2	TRBJ2-7	-	TRBV19	CASSPGTSGGYEQYF	TGTGCCAGTAGTCCCGGGACTAGCGGGGGCTACGAGCAGTACTTC
TRBD2	TRBJ2-7	-	TRBV4-3	CASSQDTLTGLSGRAFEQYF	TGCGCCAGCAGCCAAGATACTCTGACAGGCCTTAGCGGGAGGGCCTTCGAGCAGTACTTC
-	TRBJ2-5	-	TRBV18	CASSRGRDIQETQYF	TGTGCCAGCTCCCGAGGACGGGACATTCAAGAGACCCAGTACTTC
-	TRBJ2-7	-	TRBV7-8	CASSLAGHPLRGEQYF	TGTGCCAGCAGCTTAGCGGGACACCCATTGAGGGGCGAGCAGTACTTC
-	TRBJ2-3	-	TRBV10-2	CASSAYHTDTQYF	TGCGCCAGCAGTGCTTACCATACAGATACGCAGTATTTT
-	TRBJ2-7	-	TRBV29-1	CSVELSSAAPNEQYF	TGCAGCGTTGAATTATCTAGCGCAGCCCCAAACGAGCAGTACTTC
-	TRBJ1-2	once	TRBV28	CASRPSPDNYGYTF	TGTGCCAGCAGGCCATCTCCAGATAACTATGGCTACACCTTC
TRBD1	TRBJ1-2	-	TRBV28	CASSPGQGTNYGYTF	TGTGCCAGCAGTCCCGGACAGGGGACCAACTATGGCTACACCTTC
-	TRBJ2-4	-	TRBV30	CAWRGLGGAKNIQYF	TGTGCCTGGAGGGGTCTTGGGGGAGCCAAAAACATTCAGTACTTC
-	TRBJ2-5	-	TRBV11-2	CASSSRFSDQETQYF	TGTGCCAGCAGCTCAAGATTTAGCGACCAAGAGACCCAGTACTTC
-	TRBJ2-1	-	TRBV28	CASRPGQEGLAGYNEQFF	TGTGCCAGCAGACCGGGACAGGAGGGACTAGCAGGATACAATGAGCAGTTCTTC
-	TRBJ2-4	-	TRBV5-1	CASSPTVPKNIQYF	TGCGCCAGCAGCCCTACCGTTCCCAAAAACATTCAGTACTTC
-	TRBJ2-5	-	TRBV15	CATSGTSVTETQYF	TGTGCCACCAGCGGAACTAGTGTAACTGAGACCCAGTACTTC
-	TRBJ2-5	-	TRBV9	CASSVHVWDPQETQYF	TGTGCCAGCAGCGTACATGTCTGGGATCCCCAAGAGACCCAGTACTTC
-	TRBJ2-1	-	TRBV2	CASSPSRYNEQFF	TGTGCCAGCAGCCCTAGCCGGTACAATGAGCAGTTCTTC
TRBD2	TRBJ2-7	once	TRBV13	CASSTGLAGNPSNEQYF	TGTGCCAGCAGCACCGGACTAGCGGGAAATCCTTCGAACGAGCAGTACTTC